The next 15 T cell receptor beta chains were all read from a single sample in a study of cytomegalovirus exposure and HLA in healthy donors. PCR primers comprised 60 Vbeta and 13 Jbeta primers. Sequenced by immunoSEQ multiplex PCR; TCRdb stores in-frame clones only, minus some. Of around 140,000 clones listed, roughly 86% are singletons. The sequenced sample consisted of PBMCs. The origin of the receptors is a woman between 35 and 50 years old in good health and CMV-seronegative.

This clone was observed a single time. The chain links TRBV30 to TRBJ1-1; maybe TRBD1 (6 bases). The CDR3 has 14 amino acids. Germline loops: CDR1 GTSNPN, CDR2 SVGIG (reference sequence). Trimming pared 2 bases from V and 3 bases from J, leaving 13 bases between. CDR3 nucleotides: TGTGCCTGGAGTTTAAGGGGGAGGGACACTGAAGCTTTCTTT. Protein product: CAWSLRGRDTEAFF.

This clone was seen only once. The chain recombines TRBV5-1 with TRBJ2-7, with 8 bases that match TRBD2. The J segment lost 7 bases and the V segment lost 2 bases, leaving 11 bases of the junction unmatched. CDR3 length: 15 amino acids. Germline CDR1 is SGHRS and CDR2 is YFSETQ. The CDR3 DNA reads as TGCGCCAGCAGCTTAGCGGGAGTCTACCTACGGGAGCAGTACTTC. Translating it yields CASSLAGVYLREQYF.

A note on this clone: The junction does not match germline at one end; this may be a read error. The rearrangement joins TRBV7-9 to TRBJ2-2, with D possibly TRBD1 on 5 matching bases. The CDR3 sequence is 11 residues long. The germline gives CDR1 SEHNR, CDR2 FQNEAQ (reference sequence). The CDR3 loop is CSSQGAGELFF. CDR3 sequence (DNA): TGTTCCAGTCAGGGCGCCGGGGAGCTGTTTTTT.

The V call is TRBV28, the J call TRBJ2-2, with TRBD2 matching over 7 bases. V trimming: 7 bases; J trimming: 5 bases; junction bases outside the gene matches: 10. CDR1 MDHEN and CDR2 SYDVKM come from the germline V gene. The CDR3 has 15 residues. The CDR3 here is CASNVGGIVTGELFF. DNA of the CDR3: TGTGCCAGCAATGTGGGGGGGATAGTTACCGGGGAGCTGTTTTTT.

J is TRBJ2-5 and V is TRBV6-5; the match to TRBD1 covers 9 bases. CDR3 size: 15 residues. With 4 bases clipped from V and 4 bases from J, the junction kept 7 bases outside the gene matches. Germline CDR1 reads MNHEY; CDR2 reads SVGAGI. In nucleotides, the CDR3 is TGTGCCAGCAGTTTACTGGACAGGGGTAGAGAGACCCAGTACTTC. Translating it yields CASSLLDRGRETQYF.

The rearrangement uses TRBV7-9 and TRBJ2-2, with 11 bases aligning to TRBD2. The junction had 10 bases not matched to a gene; V was cut back by 5 bases and J by 5 bases. CDR3 size: 17 residues. Looked up from germline, CDR1 is SEHNR and CDR2 is FQNEAQ (reference sequence). CDR3 sequence reads: CASSPHTSGSMTGELFF. CDR3 in DNA: TGTGCCAGCAGCCCTCATACTAGCGGGAGTATGACCGGGGAGCTGTTTTTT.

In its sample, this clone was seen once. Relative to the germline gene, one junction end is altered; a read error may explain this. The chain links TRBV7-9 to TRBJ2-7; 7 bases match TRBD1. This CDR3 has 13 residues. Germline-derived CDR1 and CDR2 are SEHNR and FQNEAQ (reference sequence). In DNA, the CDR3 is TGTTCCAGCCGTGGCCAGGGGGTAACCGAGCAGTACTTC. This encodes CSSRGQGVTEQYF.

The V gene is TRBV5-1, the J gene TRBJ1-2; 9 positions match TRBD1. The CDR3 has 18 residues. CDR1 and CDR2 from the germline V gene are SGHRS and YFSETQ. V was pared by 4 bases and J by 1 base, with 14 bases of the junction left unmatched. Here the CDR3 DNA reads TGCGCCAGCAGCGCTAGTACAGGGGGCGTCGATTTTAACTATGGCTACACCTTC. It yields the protein CASSASTGGVDFNYGYTF.

This chain uses TRBV9 with TRBJ2-1; 9 bases align to TRBD2. Germline trimming cut 7 bases from V and 0 bases from J; bases unmatched to any gene: 2. The CDR3 runs to 14 residues. Per germline, CDR1 SGDLS and CDR2 YYNGEE. CDR3 sequence reads: CASGGRASYNEQFF. CDR3 DNA sequence: TGTGCCAGCGGCGGGAGGGCCTCCTACAATGAGCAGTTCTTC. The full variable domain, its missing parts supplied by reference TRBV9 and TRBJ2-1, is DSGVTQTPKHLITATGQRVTLRCSPRSGDLSVYWYQQSLDQGLQFLIQYYNGEERAKGNILERFSAQQFPDLHSELNLSSLELGDSALYFCASGGRASYNEQFFGPGTRLTVL.

This clone was picked up a small number of times. This sequence joins TRBV4-2 and TRBJ1-4; perhaps TRBD1 as D (5 bases). The germline gives CDR1 LGHNA, CDR2 YNFKEQ. Trimming took off 1 base at V and 6 bases at J, with 12 bases between the two ends. CDR3 length: 15 amino acids. DNA of the CDR3: TGTGCCAGCAGCCAAGGACAGCGGGGATATGAAAAACTGTTTTTT. Its translation: CASSQGQRGYEKLFF.

The chain employs TRBV5-1 and TRBJ2-1; 10 bases agree with TRBD1. V dropped 3 bases and J dropped 4; count of bases not matched to a gene: 7. Germline-derived CDR1 and CDR2 are SGHRS and YFSETQ. The CDR3 consists of 16 residues. CDR3 bases: TGCGCCAGCAGCTCATTCCCGGGACAGGGGTACAATGAGCAGTTCTTC. Protein sequence: CASSSFPGQGYNEQFF. Using reference TRBV5-1 and TRBJ2-1 for the parts outside the CDR3, the full variable domain is KAGVTQTPRYLIKTRGQQVTLSCSPISGHRSVSWYQQTPGQGLQFLFEYFSETQRNKGNFPGRFSGRQFSNSRSEMNVSTLELGDSALYLCASSSFPGQGYNEQFFGPGTRLTVL.

This chain links TRBV5-1 with TRBJ2-7; no firm D call. The CDR3 sequence is 15 residues long. From germline, CDR1 is SGHRS and CDR2 YFSETQ. V was pared by 0 bases and J by 0 bases, with 10 bases between. The CDR3 is CASSLGQPNSYEQYF. CDR3 bases: TGCGCCAGCAGCTTGGGGCAACCGAACTCCTACGAGCAGTACTTC.

The V gene is TRBV19, the J gene TRBJ1-4; D unresolved. With 3 bases removed from V and 8 bases from J, the gap between germline ends came to 16 bases. Germline CDR1 LNHDA, CDR2 SQIVND (reference sequence). CDR3 length: 15 residues. The CDR3 loop reads CASSIGGGTREKLFF. In nucleotides, the CDR3 is TGTGCCAGTAGTATCGGAGGAGGAACAAGGGAAAAACTGTTTTTT.

V gene TRBV30 combines with J gene TRBJ1-3, with 7 bases fitting TRBD1. Germline trimming cut 3 bases from V and 2 bases from J; bases unmatched to any gene: 16. The CDR3 runs 18 residues. The germline CDR1 and CDR2 sequences are GTSNPN and SVGIG (reference sequence). Here the CDR3 reads CAWSQPPPDRETGNTIYF. CDR3 DNA: TGTGCCTGGAGCCAACCCCCCCCCGACAGGGAAACTGGAAACACCATATATTTT.

This rearrangement joins TRBV29-1 to TRBJ2-2, with D perhaps TRBD2 (6 bases). Per germline, CDR1 SQVTM and CDR2 ANQGSEA. The V end was cut by 5 bases, the J end by 8 bases, with 12 bases between. This CDR3 has 12 amino acids. The CDR3 region is CSVWREEGELFF. The CDR3 DNA reads as TGCAGCGTTTGGAGGGAAGAGGGGGAGCTGTTTTTT.